Presented here are 30 T cell receptor beta chains from one specimen sequenced in a study of cytomegalovirus exposure and HLA in healthy donors. Generated by immunoSEQ multiplex PCR, the TCRdb table keeps only in-frame clones and is missing some. This table has under 250,000 clones, roughly 87% appearing once. Input material: PBMCs. The receptors come from a woman aged 18-29 years in good health and CMV-seropositive.

The rearrangement links TRBV28 to TRBJ1-1, with TRBD1 matching 7 bases. Germline-derived CDR1 and CDR2 are MDHEN and SYDVKM. V gave up 5 bases and J gave up 4 bases; unmatched junction bases: 7. CDR3 length: 14 amino acids. CDR3 sequence reads: CASSPTGVSTEAFF. CDR3 sequence (DNA): TGTGCCAGCAGTCCCACAGGGGTGAGCACTGAAGCTTTCTTT.

V usage is TRBV6-5 and J usage is TRBJ1-2, with a weak D call TRBD1 (5 bases). V lost 0 bases and J 6 bases, leaving 11 bases between the germline ends. The CDR3 sequence is 14 residues long. Germline assignment: CDR1 MNHEY and CDR2 SVGAGI. The DNA for the CDR3 is TGTGCCAGCAGTTACTCCGCAGGGACTCATGGCTACACCTTC. Translation gives CASSYSAGTHGYTF.

The V and J genes are TRBV19 and TRBJ2-1, with a weak D call TRBD2 (6 bases). The germline V gene encodes CDR1 LNHDA and CDR2 SQIVND (reference sequence). The CDR3 has 14 amino acids. The germline V and J ends were trimmed by 1 base and 6 bases, with 10 bases remaining between them. The DNA for the CDR3 is TGTGCCAGTAGTATAGCCGGGAGTAGCAATGAGCAGTTCTTC. This translates into CASSIAGSSNEQFF.

This chain links TRBV6-5 with TRBJ2-3, with D maybe TRBD1 (6 bases). Trimming cost V 5 bases and J 14 bases, with 14 bases left between them. The CDR3 has 11 residues. Germline-derived CDR1 and CDR2 are MNHEY and SVGAGI. CDR3 protein: CASSAGTIWYF. CDR3 DNA sequence: TGTGCCAGCAGTGCCGGGACAATATGGTATTTT.

V and J are TRBV7-2 and TRBJ1-2, with TRBD1 identical over 11 bases. CDR3 length: 15 residues. Trimming removed 8 bases from V and 8 bases from J; junction bases left unmatched: 13. The germline gives CDR1 SGHTA, CDR2 FQGNSA. CDR3 region: CASGRGTGGNQGYTF. The CDR3 region has the DNA TGTGCCAGCGGCAGAGGGACAGGGGGAAATCAGGGCTACACCTTC. Variable domain in full (rest from reference TRBV7-2 and TRBJ1-2): GAGVSQSPSNKVTEKGKDVELRCDPISGHTALYWYRQSLGQGLEFLIYFQGNSAPDKSGLPSDRFSAERTGGSVSTLTIQRTQQEDSAVYLCASGRGTGGNQGYTFGSGTRLTVV.

V is TRBV5-6 and J is TRBJ1-1; TRBD1 matches at 7 bases. The V segment lost 0 bases and the J segment 7 bases; nucleotides outside the gene matches: 6. CDR3 length equals 14 residues. CDR1 is SGHDT and CDR2 is YYEEEE in the germline V gene. CDR3 sequence (DNA): TGTGCCAGCAGCTTGGTGGGACAGTGGAATGAAGCTTTCTTT. Protein sequence: CASSLVGQWNEAFF.

The chain links TRBV27 to TRBJ2-5; maybe TRBD1 (6 bases). The J call is uncertain, as TRBJ2-7 better fits the DNA end. CDR3 length equals 15 residues. Germline lookup yields CDR1 MNHEY and CDR2 SMNVEV (reference sequence). The DNA for the CDR3 is TGTGCCAGCAGTACAGGGTCCCCCTCTCTCTACGAGCAGTACTTC. Protein product: CASSTGSPSLYEQYF.

The V gene is TRBV6-5, the J gene TRBJ2-5; 14 bases are shared with TRBD2. The ends lost 3 bases at V and 3 bases at J; junction bases unmatched: 3. The CDR3 loop spans 16 amino acids. The germline gives CDR1 MNHEY, CDR2 SVGAGI. The CDR3 DNA reads as TGTGCCAGCAGTTATCCGGGACTAGCGGGAGAAGAGACCCAGTACTTC. Its protein is CASSYPGLAGEETQYF.

The chain uses TRBV7-6 and TRBJ2-7; D gene unclear. The CDR3 spans 15 residues. Germline-derived CDR1 and CDR2 are SGHVS and FNYEAQ. Trimming shortened V by 1 base and J by 3 bases, and 13 bases separated the two germline ends. CDR3 loop: CASSLGQSRNYEQYF. Written as DNA, the CDR3 is TGTGCCAGCAGCTTAGGGCAGAGCAGGAACTACGAGCAGTACTTC.

The genes are TRBV6-1 and TRBJ2-7; TRBD1 aligns across 10 bases. CDR1 is MNHNS, CDR2 SASEGT, per germline. This CDR3 is 15 amino acids long. J gave up 3 bases and V 1 base, and 3 bases lay outside the gene matches. The CDR3 region is CASSEVGTGDYEQYF. In DNA, the CDR3 is TGTGCCAGCAGTGAAGTGGGGACAGGGGACTACGAGCAGTACTTC.

The J gene is TRBJ2-3, the V gene TRBV28; D is ambiguous. CDR3 length equals 13 residues. Per the germline V gene, CDR1 is MDHEN and CDR2 is SYDVKM. V was shortened by 6 bases and J by 0 bases, with 7 bases between the two germline ends. As DNA, the CDR3 is TGTGCCAGCAGCTATGCTAGCACAGATACGCAGTATTTT. It specifies CASSYASTDTQYF.

This rearrangement joins TRBV27 to TRBJ2-7, with D perhaps matching TRBD1 (5 bases). The CDR3 runs to 17 residues. V lost 6 bases and J 1 base, leaving 22 bases between the germline ends. From germline, CDR1 is MNHEY and CDR2 SMNVEV (reference sequence). The CDR3 DNA sequence: TGTGCCAGCAGCGCACGGTCAGGGTACTTAGCTTCCTACGAGCAGTACTTC. Translated: CASSARSGYLASYEQYF.

The rearrangement joins TRBV10-1 to TRBJ2-7; TRBD1 matches 9 bases. There are 15 residues in the CDR3. Germline CDR1 is WNHNN and CDR2 is SYGVQD (reference sequence). V was clipped by 5 bases and J by 7 bases; unmatched bases: 12. DNA for the CDR3: TGCGCCAGCAGTCCCGAGACAGGGGGACGGTGGGAGCAGTACTTC. Translation gives CASSPETGGRWEQYF.

V gene TRBV6-6 combines with J gene TRBJ1-2; weak D call: TRBD1 (5 bases). V lost 10 bases to trimming and J lost 1 base, with 16 bases between them. Germline V CDR1 and CDR2: MNHNY, SVGAGI (reference sequence). The length of the CDR3 is 14 residues. The DNA for the CDR3 is TGTGCCACGTTATACCGGGGGGGTAACTATGGCTACACCTTC. It specifies CATLYRGGNYGYTF.

The V gene is TRBV9, the J gene TRBJ2-5, with 11 positions matching TRBD2. The CDR3 consists of 15 residues. Unmatched junction bases numbered 3, after V lost 5 bases and J lost 0 bases. Germline lookup yields CDR1 SGDLS and CDR2 YYNGEE. CDR3 sequence (DNA): TGTGCCAGCAGTCCTAGCGGGAGGAACCAAGAGACCCAGTACTTC. Translating gives CASSPSGRNQETQYF.

The chain joins TRBV19 to TRBJ2-1, with 11 bases that match TRBD2. The V segment lost 4 bases and the J segment 10 bases; nucleotides outside the gene matches: 12. CDR1 and CDR2 from the germline V gene are LNHDA and SQIVND (reference sequence). The CDR3 contains 16 residues. In DNA form, the CDR3 reads TGTGCCAGTAGTAAATTTAGCGGGAGGGCCGTGGACGAGCAGTTCTTC. It is translated as CASSKFSGRAVDEQFF.

The rearrangement uses TRBV27 and TRBJ1-2; a weak D match, TRBD1 (5 bases). Trimming left V 6 bases short and J 8 bases short, with 22 bases between. The germline V gene has CDR1 MNHEY and CDR2 SMNVEV (reference sequence). CDR3 length: 15 residues. The CDR3 nucleotides are TGTGCCAGCAGCCTCGCCCAGGGCCTTGGGTGGGGCTACACCTTC. This sequence encodes CASSLAQGLGWGYTF.

V and J are TRBV2 and TRBJ2-5; D might be TRBD2 (6 bases). The V gene's germline CDR1 is SNHLY and CDR2 FYNNEI. V dropped 3 bases and J dropped 5 bases, with 13 bases sitting between them. This CDR3 is 14 amino acids long. CDR3 sequence (DNA): TGTGCCAGCAGTGAGACTAGTGAAACGGAGACCCAGTACTTC. This translates into CASSETSETETQYF.

CDR3 nucleotide sequence: TGTGCCAGCAGCCCAGGGACAGGGGGTCCGGGTTACGAGCAGTACTTC. Amino acid sequence: CASSPGTGGPGYEQYF. The chain employs TRBV5-6 and TRBJ2-7; 11 bases are shared with TRBD1. The germline V gene encodes CDR1 SGHDT and CDR2 YYEEEE. This CDR3 spans 16 amino acids. Trimming at V came to 4 bases and at J to 4 bases, leaving 10 bases not matched to a gene.

V usage is TRBV5-4 and J usage is TRBJ2-1, with D possibly matching TRBD2 (7 bases). Germline CDR1 reads SGHNT; CDR2 reads YYREEE (reference sequence). With 0 bases removed from V and 7 bases from J, the gap between germline ends came to 17 bases. This CDR3 comprises 16 residues. The CDR3 region is CASSLGLPRGGNEQFF. CDR3 sequence (DNA): TGTGCCAGCAGCTTGGGACTCCCGAGGGGGGGGAATGAGCAGTTCTTC. Full variable domain (outside the CDR3, taken from reference TRBV5-4 and TRBJ2-1): ETGVTQSPTHLIKTRGQQVTLRCSSQSGHNTVSWYQQALGQGPQFIFQYYREEENGRGNFPPRFSGLQFPNYSSELNVNALELDDSALYLCASSLGLPRGGNEQFFGPGTRLTVL.

V gene TRBV27 combines with J gene TRBJ1-3, with no clear D. In germline, CDR1 is MNHEY, CDR2 SMNVEV (reference sequence). Trimming left V 1 base short and J 4 bases short, with 11 bases between. CDR3 length: 15 residues. CDR3: CASSLYSGSGNTIYF. In DNA form, the CDR3 reads TGTGCCAGCAGTTTATATTCGGGTTCCGGAAACACCATATATTTT.

The V and J genes are TRBV11-2 and TRBJ2-1; D possibly corresponds to TRBD1 (6 bases). This CDR3 region has 14 residues. CDR1 is SGHAT and CDR2 is FQNNGV in the germline V gene. With 1 base removed from V and 8 bases from J, the gap between germline ends came to 12 bases. CDR3 loop: CASSLVAGDDEQFF. The CDR3 DNA reads TGTGCCAGCAGCTTAGTGGCAGGGGACGATGAGCAGTTCTTC.

The chain employs TRBV9 and TRBJ2-3; 8 bases agree with TRBD2. The germline CDR1 and CDR2 sequences are SGDLS and YYNGEE. The ends lost 4 bases at V and 6 bases at J; junction bases unmatched: 10. This CDR3 has 15 residues. This chain's CDR3 is CASSLPGLGGDTQYF. The CDR3 DNA sequence: TGTGCCAGCAGCCTACCGGGACTAGGGGGGGATACGCAGTATTTT.

The chain links TRBV27 to TRBJ1-5; D remains unclear. Deletions cut 1 base from V and 2 bases from J, with 3 bases between. The CDR3 has 13 residues. Germline V gene sequence: CDR1 MNHEY, CDR2 SMNVEV (reference sequence). The CDR3 loop reads CASSLFGNQPQHF. The CDR3 DNA reads TGTGCCAGCAGTTTATTCGGCAATCAGCCCCAGCATTTT.

Here the CDR3 DNA reads TGCAGCGTTGCGCCAGCGGGAGGGGAAGAGACCCAGTACTTC. Translation gives CSVAPAGGEETQYF. V usage is TRBV29-1 and J usage is TRBJ2-5; the match to TRBD2 covers 10 bases. V shed 4 bases, J shed 3 bases, and the junction held 5 bases outside the gene matches. The germline V gene has CDR1 SQVTM and CDR2 ANQGSEA. There are 14 residues in the CDR3.

This chain links TRBV11-3 with TRBJ2-1; 10 bases line up with TRBD2. This CDR3 region has 16 residues. CDR1 SGHNT and CDR2 YENEEA come from the germline V gene. The ends lost 0 bases at V and 9 bases at J; junction bases unmatched: 8. CDR3 amino acids: CASSLDRLAGVGEQFF. The CDR3 nucleotides are TGTGCCAGCAGCTTAGATCGGCTAGCGGGAGTCGGTGAGCAGTTCTTC. Full variable domain (rest looked up from reference TRBV11-3 and TRBJ2-1): EAGVVQSPRYKIIEKKQPVAFWCNPISGHNTLYWYLQNLGQGPELLIRYENEEAVDDSQLPKDRFSAERLKGVDSTLKIQPAELGDSAVYLCASSLDRLAGVGEQFFGPGTRLTVL.

The rearrangement joins TRBV19 to TRBJ2-7; tentatively, D is TRBD2 (6 bases). Germline loops: CDR1 LNHDA, CDR2 SQIVND (reference sequence). Trimming cost V 5 bases and J 2 bases, with 10 bases left between them. The CDR3 extends over 13 amino acids. The CDR3 region is CASSHGSPYEQYF. As DNA, the CDR3 is TGTGCCAGTAGTCACGGGAGCCCCTACGAGCAGTACTTC.

This chain connects TRBV12-5 to TRBJ2-7; TRBD1 agrees at 7 bases. This CDR3 comprises 13 residues. V was clipped by 4 bases and J by 2 bases; unmatched bases: 2. Per germline, CDR1 LGHNT and CDR2 FRNRAP. The chain's CDR3 is CASGSTGTYEQYF. The CDR3 nucleotides read TGTGCTAGTGGTTCGACAGGGACCTACGAGCAGTACTTC.

J is TRBJ1-5 and V is TRBV18; 7 bases fit TRBD1. Losses at the gene ends were 3 bases for V and 1 base for J; bases not matched to a gene: 6. The CDR3 spans 16 residues. The germline gives CDR1 KGHSH, CDR2 LQKENI. In DNA, the CDR3 is TGTGCCAGCTCACCCGGCACAGGGGTGAGCAATCAGCCCCAGCATTTT. It codes for CASSPGTGVSNQPQHF.

This clone has just a few counts. The rearrangement uses TRBV7-2 and TRBJ1-2, with 10 bases that match TRBD1. CDR3 length equals 15 residues. Germline values: CDR1 SGHTA, CDR2 FQGNSA. After removal of 3 bases from V and 5 bases from J, the junction contained 6 bases not matched to a gene. CDR3 DNA: TGTGCCAGCAGCTTTACGACAGGGGGCGCGTATGGCTACACCTTC. Protein sequence: CASSFTTGGAYGYTF. The whole variable domain, filled in from reference TRBV7-2 and TRBJ1-2, reads GAGVSQSPSNKVTEKGKDVELRCDPISGHTALYWYRQSLGQGLEFLIYFQGNSAPDKSGLPSDRFSAERTGGSVSTLTIQRTQQEDSAVYLCASSFTTGGAYGYTFGSGTRLTVV.